These T cell receptor beta chains were read from a single sample in a study of T cells in localized non-small cell lung cancer. The protocol was immunoSEQ multiplex PCR, while the TCRdb copy is restricted to in-frame clones and leaves out a portion. The data show 35,000 to 50,000 clones, with around 75% seen just once and about 37% held by the top ten. Sample: PBMCs, taken before any cancer treatment. The receptors were sampled from a woman aged 35 to 69 with stage II squamous cell lung carcinoma. Both conserved end residues are part of each CDR3. A D gene is named only where the DNA matches it firmly.

>TRBV5-1|TRBJ1-2|-
TGCGCCAGCAGAGAACAGGGTAGAGGCTATGGCTACACCTTC
CASREQGRGYGYTF
>TRBV7-2|TRBJ2-7|-
TGTGCCAGCAGCCCCCAAGTCAGGGGCACGTCCTACGAGCAGTACTTC
CASSPQVRGTSYEQYF
>TRBV28|TRBJ1-5|TRBD1
TGTGCCAGCAGTTTACCGACAGGGGGCCGGCAGCCCCAGCATTTT
CASSLPTGGRQPQHF
>TRBV10-3|TRBJ2-1|-
TGTGCCATCAGTGAGTCGGACACTCGGGAGCAGTTCTTC
CAISESDTREQFF
>TRBV7-3|TRBJ2-3|-
TGTGCCAGCAGCCATTCAGGGGGAGGGGCCCCTGATACGCAGTATTTT
CASSHSGGGAPDTQYF
>TRBV6-5|TRBJ1-1|-
TGTGCCAGCAGTCAACCGGGCCAAAGGGATGAAGCTTTCTTT
CASSQPGQRDEAFF
>TRBV29-1|TRBJ2-5|TRBD2
TGCAGCGTTGAGGGACTAGCGGGAGGTAATGAAGAGACCCAGTACTTC
CSVEGLAGGNEETQYF
>TRBV7-9|TRBJ2-5|TRBD2
TGTGCCAGCAGCTCGTTAGCGGGAGACGCAGAGACCCAGTACTTC
CASSSLAGDAETQYF
>TRBV19|TRBJ1-2|-
TGTGCCAGTACCCTCTTTGGCCAGGCGGCTGGCTACACCTTC
CASTLFGQAAGYTF
>TRBV6-6|TRBJ1-1|-
TGTGCCAGCAGCAAAACGGGTGACACTGAAGCTTTCTTT
CASSKTGDTEAFF
>TRBV6-4|TRBJ1-5|-
TGTGCCAGCAGTGACCCGAGGACCGGGACGGCTCGACACAATCAGCCCCAGCATTTT
CASSDPRTGTARHNQPQHF
>TRBV13|TRBJ1-1|-
TGTGCCAGCAGCTTGGGGACCGGTATGAACACTGAAGCTTTCTTT
CASSLGTGMNTEAFF
>TRBV5-6|TRBJ2-3|-
TGTGCCAGCAGCTTCTTCTCTGACGCATCTAGCACAGATACGCAGTATTTT
CASSFFSDASSTDTQYF
>TRBV7-9|TRBJ2-3|-
TGTGCCAGCAGCTCCCCCGGGACTGGAGGCCCAGATACGCAGTATTTT
CASSSPGTGGPDTQYF
>TRBV6-1|TRBJ1-5|-
TGTGCCAGCAGTCCTGTGGGGACGGATCAGCCCCAGCATTTT
CASSPVGTDQPQHF